Shown below are 12 T cell receptor beta chains from a single sample sequenced in a study of glioma-infiltrating T cells after dendritic cell vaccination. The table came from immunoSEQ multiplex PCR; TCRdb's copy has only in-frame clones and leaves some out. The profile covers 90,000 or so clones, with roughly four fifths appearing a single time and roughly 2.1% taken by the ten largest. The time point denotes: after dendritic cell vaccination, including at tumor progression/relapse. The input for sequencing was blood, taken after dendritic cell vaccination. These receptors all stem from a human donor with glioblastoma.

This chain uses TRBV5-1 with TRBJ2-2, with TRBD2 matching 14 bases. V dropped 4 bases and J dropped 3; count of bases not matched to a gene: 2. Germline V lookup: CDR1 SGHRS, CDR2 YFSETQ. The CDR3 runs 16 residues. CDR3 sequence: CASSLTSGRDTGELFF. The CDR3 bases are TGCGCCAGCAGCCTGACTAGCGGGAGGGACACCGGGGAGCTGTTTTTT.

V and J are TRBV6-1 and TRBJ2-7; TRBD1 agrees at 11 bases. The V segment lost 5 bases and the J segment 9 bases; nucleotides outside the gene matches: 12. The V gene's germline CDR1 is MNHNS and CDR2 SASEGT. The CDR3 consists of 15 residues. CDR3 region: CASSPRDRGASGQYF. The CDR3 DNA reads TGTGCCAGCAGTCCCCGGGACAGGGGGGCTTCGGGGCAGTACTTC.

The genes are TRBV5-1 and TRBJ2-3; 11 positions agree with TRBD2. After removal of 3 bases from V and 13 bases from J, the junction contained 16 bases not matched to a gene. Germline V gene data show CDR1 as SGHRS and CDR2 as YFSETQ. This CDR3 comprises 16 residues. The CDR3 loop reads CASSSRASGGWGQEYF. The DNA for the CDR3 is TGCGCCAGCAGCTCCCGGGCTAGCGGGGGGTGGGGCCAGGAGTATTTT.

V is TRBV5-6 and J is TRBJ2-2; weak D call: TRBD1 (6 bases). This CDR3 spans 16 amino acids. Trimming left V 4 bases short and J 2 bases short, with 15 bases between. Germline CDR1 and CDR2: SGHDT and YYEEEE. The chain's CDR3 is CASSRPGQYNTGELFF. CDR3 nucleotide sequence: TGTGCCAGCAGCCGTCCCGGACAGTACAACACCGGGGAGCTGTTTTTT.

This sequence joins TRBV5-1 and TRBJ1-3, with 7 bases matching TRBD1. Germline V lookup: CDR1 SGHRS, CDR2 YFSETQ. V lost 0 bases, J lost 2 bases, and 2 bases stayed unmatched. The CDR3 is 15 residues long. CDR3: CASSLGDSAGNTIYF. The CDR3 DNA sequence: TGCGCCAGCAGCTTGGGGGACAGTGCTGGAAACACCATATATTTT.

The chain couples TRBV27 to TRBJ2-4, with TRBD2 matching over 13 bases. The CDR3 loop spans 18 amino acids. With V trimmed by 5 bases and J by 1 base, 8 bases remained unmatched. Germline CDR1 is MNHEY and CDR2 is SMNVEV (reference sequence). CDR3 amino acids: CASSPLAGGPRAKNIQYF. The CDR3 DNA sequence: TGTGCCAGCAGTCCACTAGCGGGAGGGCCGAGGGCCAAAAACATTCAGTACTTC.

The gene calls are TRBV1 and TRBJ1-1; the DNA was not used to check the table's D call, TRBD1. TRBV1 is an annotated pseudogene. The CDR3 is made up of 15 amino acids. CDR3 nucleotide sequence: TGCACCAGCAGCCAAGATGTACAGGGGAACACTGAAGCTTTCTTT. Translating it yields CTSSQDVQGNTEAFF.

V gene TRBV19 combines with J gene TRBJ1-5; D unresolved. This CDR3 has 13 residues. V gave up 3 bases and J gave up 6 bases, with 9 bases separating them. Germline loops: CDR1 LNHDA, CDR2 SQIVND (reference sequence). CDR3 DNA sequence: TGTGCCAGTAGTATTCAGTCTTTTCAGCCCCAGCATTTT. Translating it yields CASSIQSFQPQHF. The full variable domain, with the rest looked up from reference TRBV19 and TRBJ1-5, is DGGITQSPKYLFRKEGQNVTLSCEQNLNHDAMYWYRQDPGQGLRLIYYSQIVNDFQKGDIAEGYSVSREKKESFPLTVTSAQKNPTAFYLCASSIQSFQPQHFGDGTRLSIL.

This chain connects TRBV20-1 to TRBJ1-2, with no clear D. This CDR3 has 11 amino acids. Between the trimmed V and J ends, which lost 3 bases and 6 bases, there was a span of 8 bases. Germline CDR1 reads DFQATT; CDR2 reads SNEGSKA (reference sequence). The CDR3 nucleotides read TGCAGTGCTAGTCTAGTTGATGGCTACACCTTC. It encodes CSASLVDGYTF.

This chain's CDR3 is CASAPTSGGSYNEQFF. CDR3 nucleotide sequence: TGTGCCAGCGCACCTACTAGCGGGGGCTCCTACAATGAGCAGTTCTTC. The J gene is TRBJ2-1, the V gene TRBV25-1; 11 bases map to TRBD2. In germline, CDR1 is MGHDK, CDR2 SYGVNS. Trimming at V came to 8 bases and at J to 0 bases, leaving 6 bases not matched to a gene. The CDR3 is made up of 16 amino acids.

The chain has TRBV6-5 and TRBJ1-1; weak D call: TRBD1 (6 bases). Germline-derived CDR1 and CDR2 are MNHEY and SVGAGI. The germline V and J ends were trimmed by 0 bases and 6 bases, with 14 bases remaining between them. This CDR3 comprises 15 residues. CDR3 DNA sequence: TGTGCCAGCAGTTACTCTCAGGGGCGCATATCTGAAGCTTTCTTT. Residues: CASSYSQGRISEAFF.

This rearrangement joins TRBV4-1 to TRBJ1-4, with 9 bases that match TRBD1. Germline V gives CDR1 MGHRA, CDR2 YSYEKL. V was clipped by 4 bases and J by 8 bases; unmatched bases: 8. This CDR3 comprises 15 residues. The CDR3 loop reads CASSPAGTGREKLFF. CDR3 nucleotide sequence: TGCGCCAGCAGCCCGGCCGGGACAGGGAGGGAAAAACTGTTTTTT.